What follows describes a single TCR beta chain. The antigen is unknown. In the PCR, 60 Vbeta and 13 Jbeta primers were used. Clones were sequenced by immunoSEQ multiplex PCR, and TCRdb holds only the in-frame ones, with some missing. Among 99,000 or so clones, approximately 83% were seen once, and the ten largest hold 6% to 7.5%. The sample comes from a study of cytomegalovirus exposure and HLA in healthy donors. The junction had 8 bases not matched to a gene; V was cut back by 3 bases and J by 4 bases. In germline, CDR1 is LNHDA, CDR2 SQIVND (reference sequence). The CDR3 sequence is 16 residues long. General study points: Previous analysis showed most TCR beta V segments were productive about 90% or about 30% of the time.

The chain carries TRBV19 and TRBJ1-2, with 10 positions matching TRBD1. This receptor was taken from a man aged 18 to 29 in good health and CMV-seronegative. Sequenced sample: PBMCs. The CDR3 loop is CASSISGTGEVYGYTF. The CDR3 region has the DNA TGTGCCAGTAGTATTAGTGGGACAGGGGAAGTCTATGGCTACACCTTC.